The TCR beta chain described here comes from a study of cytomegalovirus exposure and HLA in healthy donors. The wider study: The 120 validation repertoires were reported in a later analysis to have been generated on the same platform as the 666 first-cohort repertoires.

This clone was recorded once. Its antigen is unidentified. Assay: immunoSEQ multiplex PCR; the TCRdb copy retains only in-frame clones and omits some. The data show some 120,000 clones, with about 96% seen just once and less than 2% held by the top ten. The study's findings and limits: 164 TCR beta chains were listed as cytomegalovirus-associated. For cytomegalovirus status, the classifier reportedly gave diagnoses with high specificity and sensitivity.

V lost 5 bases, J lost 7 bases, and 12 bases stayed unmatched. The CDR3 runs 15 residues. The germline V gene has CDR1 MNHEY and CDR2 SVGAGI. The receptor was derived from a man aged 18 to 29 in good health and CMV-seronegative. Source material: PBMCs. This sequence joins TRBV6-5 and TRBJ1-2; 8 positions agree with TRBD1. The CDR3 nucleotides are TGTGCCAGCAGTACCTGGACAGGGCGATCGATTGGCTACACCTTC. This gives the protein CASSTWTGRSIGYTF.